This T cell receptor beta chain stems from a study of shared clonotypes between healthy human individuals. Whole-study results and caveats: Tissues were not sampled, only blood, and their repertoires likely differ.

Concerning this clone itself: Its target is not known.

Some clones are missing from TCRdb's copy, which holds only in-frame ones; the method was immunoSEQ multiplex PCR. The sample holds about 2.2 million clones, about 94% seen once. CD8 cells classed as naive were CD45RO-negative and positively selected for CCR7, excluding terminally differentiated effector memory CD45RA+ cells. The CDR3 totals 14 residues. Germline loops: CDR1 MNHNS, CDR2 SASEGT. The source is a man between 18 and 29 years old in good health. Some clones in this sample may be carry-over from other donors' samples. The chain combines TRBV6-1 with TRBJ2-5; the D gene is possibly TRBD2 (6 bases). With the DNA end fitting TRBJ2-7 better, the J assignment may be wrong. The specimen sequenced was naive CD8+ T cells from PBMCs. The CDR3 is CASSEVGRIYEQYF. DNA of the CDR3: TGTGCCAGCAGTGAAGTCGGGAGAATCTACGAGCAGTACTTC.